In this sample, the clone carrying this T cell receptor (beta chain) turned up a few times. Seattle's enrolled individuals joined amid active infection and were then monitored longitudinally. Study processing details: Amplification from reference gene primers served as the basis for estimated nucleated cell counts. The method was immunoSEQ multiplex PCR; TCRdb's version includes in-frame clones alone and lacks a portion of them. V and J calls and clone size are copied from that table; D and trimming were computed from the DNA. This sample yields 200,000 to 250,000 clones, of which 86% are seen a single time; 10% belongs to the top ten. This sample was taken from a study of blood T cell repertoires in COVID-19. Study-wide background: The cDNA or gDNA used as material had been derived from T cells, B-cell-depleted T cells, or PBMCs.

The CDR3 loop spans 14 amino acids. Per germline, CDR1 SNHLY and CDR2 FYNNEI. Unmatched junction bases numbered 4, after V lost 3 bases and J lost 4 bases. Material: peripheral blood. The chain joins TRBV2 to TRBJ1-2, with TRBD1 identical over 8 bases. The source of this sequence is a woman aged 50 to 60 with COVID-19, enrolled during active disease. DNA for the CDR3: TGTGCCAGCAGTGAGGACAGGGTTGGCTATGGCTACACCTTC. Its protein is CASSEDRVGYGYTF.